This T cell receptor beta chain originates from a study of control samples from healthy donors and cancer patients. The repertoire was sequenced with immunoSEQ multiplex PCR; TCRdb's copy has only in-frame clones and lacks some. There are some 130,000 clones in the sample; around 90% occur only once, and around 5.1% lies in the top ten. Germline CDR1 reads SNHLY; CDR2 reads FYNNEI. The junction had 5 bases not matched to a gene; V was cut back by 4 bases and J by 2 bases. The length of the CDR3 is 15 residues. The chain combines TRBV2 with TRBJ1-3; 7 bases match TRBD1. Specimen: blood. The source is a man aged 18 to 30 in good health. The CDR3 nucleotides are TGTGCCAGCAGTGCGGCAGGGGGGGCTGGAAACACCATATATTTT. It encodes CASSAAGGAGNTIYF. The full variable domain, completed using reference TRBV2 and TRBJ1-3, is EPEVTQTPSHQVTQMGQEVILRCVPISNHLYFYWYRQILGQKVEFLVSFYNNEISEKSEIFDDQFSVERPDGSNFTLKIRSTKLEDSAMYFCASSAAGGAGNTIYFGEGSWLTVV.